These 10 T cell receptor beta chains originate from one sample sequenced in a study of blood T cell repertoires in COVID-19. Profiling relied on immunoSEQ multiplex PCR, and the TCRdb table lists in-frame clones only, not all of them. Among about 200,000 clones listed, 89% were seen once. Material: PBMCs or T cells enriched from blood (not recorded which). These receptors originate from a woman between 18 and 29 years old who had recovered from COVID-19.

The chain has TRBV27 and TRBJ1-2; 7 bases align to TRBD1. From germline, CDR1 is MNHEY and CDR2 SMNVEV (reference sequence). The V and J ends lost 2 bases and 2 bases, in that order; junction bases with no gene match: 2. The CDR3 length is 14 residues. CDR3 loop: CASSLMGQNYGYTF. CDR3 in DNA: TGTGCCAGCAGTTTAATGGGACAGAACTATGGCTACACCTTC.

The CDR3 loop is CASSQGWQSHEQYF. The DNA of the CDR3 is TGTGCCAGCAGCCAAGGGTGGCAGTCTCACGAGCAGTACTTC. This chain links TRBV3-1 (or the pseudogene TRBV3-2) with TRBJ2-7; D ambiguous. The CDR3 has 14 amino acids. Trimming took 1 base from V and 5 from J, leaving 12 bases between them. Germline V CDR1 and CDR2: LGHDT, YNNKEL (reference sequence).

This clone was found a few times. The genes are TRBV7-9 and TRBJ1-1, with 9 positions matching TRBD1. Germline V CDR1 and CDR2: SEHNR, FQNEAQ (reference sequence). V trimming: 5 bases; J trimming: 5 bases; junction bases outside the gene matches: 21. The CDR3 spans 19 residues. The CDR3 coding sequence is TGTGCCAGCAGCCTAGGGGCCCACCGGACAGGGGAGAGGACAACTGAAGCTTTCTTT. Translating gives CASSLGAHRTGERTTEAFF.

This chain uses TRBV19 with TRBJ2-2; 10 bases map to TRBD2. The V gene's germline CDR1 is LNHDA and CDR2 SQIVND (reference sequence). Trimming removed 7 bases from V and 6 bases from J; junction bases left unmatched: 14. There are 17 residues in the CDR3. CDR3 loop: CASTSQRRLAGAGELFF. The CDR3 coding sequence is TGTGCCAGTACCTCCCAACGGCGCCTAGCGGGGGCCGGGGAGCTGTTTTTT.

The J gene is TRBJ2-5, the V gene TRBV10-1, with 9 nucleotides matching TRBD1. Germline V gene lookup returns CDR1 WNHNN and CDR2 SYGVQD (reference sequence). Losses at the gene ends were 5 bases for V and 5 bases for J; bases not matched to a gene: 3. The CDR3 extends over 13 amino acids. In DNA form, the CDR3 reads TGCGCCAGCAGTCCCGGGACAGGGGAGACCCAGTACTTC. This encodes CASSPGTGETQYF.

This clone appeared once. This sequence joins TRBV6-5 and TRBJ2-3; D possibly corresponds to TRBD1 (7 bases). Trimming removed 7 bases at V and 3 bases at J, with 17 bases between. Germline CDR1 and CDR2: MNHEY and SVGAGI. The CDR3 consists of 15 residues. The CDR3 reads CASTEPAGGTDTQYF. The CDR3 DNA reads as TGTGCCAGCACCGAGCCGGCAGGGGGGACAGATACGCAGTATTTT.

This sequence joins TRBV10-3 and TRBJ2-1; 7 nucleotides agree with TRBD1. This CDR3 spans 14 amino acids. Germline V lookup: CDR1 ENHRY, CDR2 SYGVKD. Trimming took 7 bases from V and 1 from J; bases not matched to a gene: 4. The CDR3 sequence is CAITTGASYNEQFF. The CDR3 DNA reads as TGTGCCATCACAACAGGGGCTTCCTACAATGAGCAGTTCTTC.

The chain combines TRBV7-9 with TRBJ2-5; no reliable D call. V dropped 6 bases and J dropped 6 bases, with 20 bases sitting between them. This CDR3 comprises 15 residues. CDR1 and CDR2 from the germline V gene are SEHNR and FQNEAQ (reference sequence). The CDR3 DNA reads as TGTGCCAGCAGAGCCGCTCCCTCGGCTAGTCAGACCCAGTACTTC. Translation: CASRAAPSASQTQYF.

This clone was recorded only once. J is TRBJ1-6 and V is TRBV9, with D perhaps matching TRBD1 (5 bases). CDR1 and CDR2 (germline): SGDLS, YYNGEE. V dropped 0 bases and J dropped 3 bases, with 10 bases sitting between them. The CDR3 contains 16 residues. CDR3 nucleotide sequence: TGTGCCAGCAGCGTAGCAGGCGGGGGCTATAATTCACCCCTCCACTTT. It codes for CASSVAGGGYNSPLHF. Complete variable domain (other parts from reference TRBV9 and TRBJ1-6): DSGVTQTPKHLITATGQRVTLRCSPRSGDLSVYWYQQSLDQGLQFLIQYYNGEERAKGNILERFSAQQFPDLHSELNLSSLELGDSALYFCASSVAGGGYNSPLHFGNGTRLTVT.

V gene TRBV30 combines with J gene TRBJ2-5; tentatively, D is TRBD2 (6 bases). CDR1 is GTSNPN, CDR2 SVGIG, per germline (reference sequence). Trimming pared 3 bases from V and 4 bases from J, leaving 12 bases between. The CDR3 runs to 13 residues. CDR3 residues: CAWSWTIGETQYF. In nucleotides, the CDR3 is TGTGCCTGGAGCTGGACTATAGGAGAGACCCAGTACTTC.